This record looks at one TCR beta chain sequence and its context. V gave up 5 bases and J gave up 6 bases; unmatched junction bases: 15. This CDR3 comprises 17 residues. Germline V lookup: CDR1 MNHEY, CDR2 SMNVEV (reference sequence). Measured with immunoSEQ multiplex PCR; TCRdb has only the in-frame clones, and not every one. The sample includes around 60,000 clones, less than 90% of them seen just once. The sample is drawn from a study of blood T cell repertoires in COVID-19. Background on the study: The origin of the acute and convalescent COVID-19 samples was the United States, Italy and Spain.

This sequence joins TRBV27 and TRBJ2-2; 7 positions agree with TRBD1. The sample comprised peripheral blood. This receptor was identified in a man in his sixties with COVID-19, enrolled during active disease. CDR3 sequence (DNA): TGTGCCAGCAGTCCCGCCGGACAGGTCTCTGGGGCCGGGGAGCTGTTTTTT. This sequence encodes CASSPAGQVSGAGELFF.